The next 5 T cell receptor beta chains were all read from a single sample in a study of shared clonotypes between healthy human individuals. Profiled with immunoSEQ multiplex PCR; TCRdb holds only in-frame clones, not every one. Of hundreds of thousands of clones listed, around 96% were seen once; the top ten hold about 0.11%. CD45RO negativity and positive selection for CCR7 defined naive CD8 cells, a population that excluded terminally differentiated effector memory CD45RA+ cells. Sequences were obtained from naive CD8+ T cells sorted from blood. These receptors all stem from a woman aged 30 to 39 in good health.

V gene TRBV6-1 combines with J gene TRBJ2-7; no firm D call. Per germline, CDR1 MNHNS and CDR2 SASEGT. CDR3 length: 16 amino acids. Trimming removed 1 base at V and 4 bases at J, with 17 bases between. The CDR3 sequence is CASSEVQELGRYEQYF. The CDR3 DNA reads TGTGCCAGCAGTGAAGTTCAGGAGCTCGGTAGGTACGAGCAGTACTTC.

As for this clone: Other nucleotide sequences in the sample specify the same CDR3. The chain uses TRBV27 and TRBJ2-1; D unclear. Looked up from germline, CDR1 is MNHEY and CDR2 is SMNVEV (reference sequence). The CDR3 totals 14 residues. V lost 2 bases to trimming and J lost 0 bases, with 5 bases between them. Here the CDR3 DNA reads TGTGCCAGCAGTTTAACGAGCTCCTACAATGAGCAGTTCTTC. Translating gives CASSLTSSYNEQFF.

To note about this clone: The same CDR3 is also encoded by other DNA sequences in this sample. V and J are TRBV28 and TRBJ1-1; no firm D call. The CDR3 totals 11 residues. Trimming pared 6 bases from V and 2 bases from J, leaving 4 bases between. In germline, CDR1 is MDHEN, CDR2 SYDVKM. The CDR3 DNA reads TGTGCCAGCAGAACCAACACTGAAGCTTTCTTT. Its translation is CASRTNTEAFF.

This chain uses TRBV6-5 with TRBJ2-2, with D possibly matching TRBD2 (5 bases). The V gene lost 7 bases and the J gene lost 8 bases, with 11 bases spanning the gap. This CDR3 contains 12 residues. Germline CDR1 MNHEY, CDR2 SVGAGI. The CDR3, as DNA: TGTGCCAGCACCGGGGTGATTGGGGAGCTGTTTTTT. Protein: CASTGVIGELFF.

The V and J genes are TRBV6-4 and TRBJ1-2, with unresolved D. Germline V gene data show CDR1 as MRHNA and CDR2 as SNTAGT. Trimming took 2 bases from V and 5 from J, leaving 15 bases between them. This CDR3 has 15 amino acids. CDR3 loop: CASSDPCWIGYGYTF. The DNA for the CDR3 is TGTGCCAGCAGTGACCCCTGCTGGATAGGGTATGGCTACACCTTC.